These 30 T cell receptor beta chains were sequenced from one sample in a study of blood T cells in healthy people across ages. A second PCR of 7 to 11 cycles used a sample-barcoded 5' primer and a J-beta primer mix. TCRdb re-analysed the 5' RACE reads in MiXCR, keeping a single row per CDR3 protein. This table has 1.5 million to 2 million distinct CDR3 sequences, about 39% appearing once. The sample was blood. Receptors originate from a human donor in good health.

CDR3 residues: CASSHEDRDDSPLHF. The CDR3 region has the DNA TGCGCCAGCAGCCACGAGGACAGGGACGATTCACCCCTCCACTTT. V usage is TRBV4-3 and J usage is TRBJ1-6; 8 nucleotides agree with TRBD1. Germline lookup yields CDR1 LGHNA and CDR2 YSLEER. V shed 3 bases and J 8 bases; nucleotides not matched to a gene: 6. CDR3 size: 15 residues.

This clonotype was seen a few times. V gene TRBV15 combines with J gene TRBJ1-2; no definite D call. Germline assignment: CDR1 LNHNV and CDR2 YYDKDF (reference sequence). The ends were cut back, 6 bases at V and 4 bases at J, with 15 bases in the middle. The CDR3 spans 14 residues. The CDR3 bases are TGTGCCACCAGGGCCACGGGAGAAGGCTATGGCTACACCTTC. Encoded protein: CATRATGEGYGYTF.

Only one count was recorded for this clonotype. The junction and the germline gene differ at one end; a read error may be behind it. V gene TRBV9 combines with J gene TRBJ2-7, with D perhaps matching TRBD1 (6 bases). The CDR3 extends over 13 amino acids. Germline lookup yields CDR1 SGDLS and CDR2 YYNGEE. The CDR3 sequence: CAGSGTGSYEQYF. The CDR3 DNA follows: TGTGCCGGCAGCGGTACAGGGTCCTACGAGCAGTACTTC.

This sequence joins TRBV27 and TRBJ1-2, with TRBD1 identical over 7 bases. Unmatched junction bases numbered 8, after V lost 6 bases and J lost 4 bases. Germline V gene lookup returns CDR1 MNHEY and CDR2 SMNVEV (reference sequence). The CDR3 covers 14 residues. The CDR3 reads CASRGWDSFYGYTF. The CDR3 DNA is TGTGCCAGCAGGGGCTGGGACAGTTTCTATGGCTACACCTTC.

This clonotype was counted a few times. The rearrangement uses TRBV20-1 and TRBJ2-5; D perhaps matches TRBD1 (5 bases). Germline CDR1 DFQATT, CDR2 SNEGSKA (reference sequence). The CDR3 has 13 residues. Trimming cost V 3 bases and J 2 bases, with 10 bases left between them. CDR3 nucleotides: TGCAGTGCTAGCGACAGTGTACAAGAGACCCAGTACTTC. Residues: CSASDSVQETQYF.

The chain links TRBV7-2 to TRBJ2-6, with D uncertain. This CDR3 is built from 16 residues. The germline V and J ends were trimmed by 1 base and 0 bases, with 7 bases remaining between them. Germline CDR1 is SGHTA and CDR2 is FQGNSA. The CDR3 here is CASSLVWDSGANVLTF. In nucleotides, the CDR3 is TGTGCCAGCAGCTTAGTTTGGGACTCTGGGGCCAACGTCCTGACTTTC.

A few counts support this clonotype. This chain joins TRBV7-2 and TRBJ1-1, with 7 bases lining up with TRBD1. Germline assignment: CDR1 SGHTA and CDR2 FQGNSA. The trim removed 4 bases at V and 4 bases at J, leaving 9 bases unmatched. This CDR3 is 15 amino acids long. The CDR3 loop reads CASSSTDRVATEAFF. In DNA form, the CDR3 reads TGTGCCAGCAGCTCCACCGACAGGGTGGCCACTGAAGCTTTCTTT.

This clonotype was seen a handful of times. The chain joins TRBV11-2 to TRBJ2-7; D gene ambiguous. This CDR3 contains 14 residues. Germline-derived CDR1 and CDR2 are SGHAT and FQNNGV. The V and J ends lost 1 base and 6 bases respectively, with 13 bases between them. The DNA for the CDR3 is TGTGCCAGCAGCTTAGGCCCGTTCTCGCGCGAGCAGTACTTC. Its translation is CASSLGPFSREQYF.

This chain uses TRBV30 with TRBJ1-5; TRBD1 aligns across 8 bases. Trimming removed 5 bases from V and 4 bases from J; junction bases left unmatched: 4. CDR1 and CDR2 from the germline V gene are GTSNPN and SVGIG (reference sequence). The CDR3 covers 13 residues. The CDR3 protein is CAWDRGDNQPQHF. CDR3 DNA: TGTGCCTGGGACAGGGGAGATAATCAGCCCCAGCATTTT.

This clonotype was observed a few times. V gene TRBV5-1 combines with J gene TRBJ1-2, with TRBD1 as a possible D gene (6 bases). The CDR3 extends over 15 amino acids. Trimming took off 5 bases at V and 7 bases at J, with 21 bases between the two ends. Germline lookup yields CDR1 SGHRS and CDR2 YFSETQ. CDR3 bases: TGCGCCAGCAGTTTTGAGCCAGGGGTGAAGACTGGCTACACCTTC. As protein: CASSFEPGVKTGYTF. Full variable domain (remainder filled in from reference TRBV5-1 and TRBJ1-2): KAGVTQTPRYLIKTRGQQVTLSCSPISGHRSVSWYQQTPGQGLQFLFEYFSETQRNKGNFPGRFSGRQFSNSRSEMNVSTLELGDSALYLCASSFEPGVKTGYTFGSGTRLTVV.

This chain joins TRBV3-1 and TRBJ2-7, with 8 bases fitting TRBD2. The J call may be mistaken, given a closer DNA end match to TRBJ2-5. Germline CDR1 is LGHDT and CDR2 is YNNKEL (reference sequence). CDR3 length: 18 amino acids. CDR3 loop: CASSQESQRGTGYETQYF. The DNA of the CDR3 is TGTGCCAGCAGCCAAGAGTCCCAGCGGGGGACGGGGTATGAGACCCAGTACTTC.

This clonotype was picked up a small number of times. V usage is TRBV7-8 and J usage is TRBJ2-6; D is unresolved. The V gene lost 5 bases and the J gene lost 1 base, with 9 bases spanning the gap. Germline values: CDR1 SGHVS, CDR2 FQNEAQ. This CDR3 is 15 amino acids long. The CDR3 loop is CASSTPRSGANVLTF. The CDR3 bases are TGTGCCAGCAGCACTCCTCGGTCTGGGGCCAACGTCCTGACTTTC.

This clonotype has more than one count but fewer than ten. The chain combines TRBV9 with TRBJ2-5; D gene uncertain. Trimming left V 0 bases short and J 0 bases short, with 6 bases between. The CDR3 extends over 14 amino acids. Germline values: CDR1 SGDLS, CDR2 YYNGEE. As DNA, the CDR3 is TGTGCCAGCAGCGTAGGCGACTACCAAGAGACCCAGTACTTC. It specifies CASSVGDYQETQYF.

This clonotype was found many times. CDR3 sequence: CASSQQASNEKLFF. The CDR3 DNA is TGCGCCAGCAGCCAACAGGCCTCTAATGAAAAACTGTTTTTT. The J gene is TRBJ1-4, the V gene TRBV4-3; D is unresolved. Trimming left V 2 bases short and J 3 bases short, with 7 bases between. The CDR3 has 14 amino acids. The germline V gene has CDR1 LGHNA and CDR2 YSLEER.

The chain is built from TRBV6-6 and TRBJ1-5; D is uncertain. From germline, CDR1 is MNHNY and CDR2 SVGAGI (reference sequence). This CDR3 region has 13 residues. Trimming took off 7 bases at V and 5 bases at J, with 12 bases between the two ends. As DNA, the CDR3 is TGTGCCAGCACCCAGGAATGGGATCAGCCCCAGCATTTT. Translation: CASTQEWDQPQHF.

J is TRBJ2-2 and V is TRBV20-1, with 14 positions matching TRBD2. The CDR3 is 19 residues long. V was clipped by 2 bases and J by 0 bases; unmatched bases: 8. The germline CDR1 and CDR2 sequences are DFQATT and SNEGSKA (reference sequence). The CDR3 nucleotides read TGCAGTGCTAGACGGGGACTAGCGGGGGATTACGCGAACACCGGGGAGCTGTTTTTT. Protein product: CSARRGLAGDYANTGELFF.

At least ten counts were recorded for this clonotype. The chain has TRBV7-2 and TRBJ2-5, with 7 bases aligning to TRBD2. Germline CDR1 reads SGHTA; CDR2 reads FQGNSA. With V trimmed by 5 bases and J by 0 bases, 3 bases remained unmatched. This CDR3 contains 14 residues. DNA for the CDR3: TGTGCCAGCAGCCCCGGGGGGTACCAAGAGACCCAGTACTTC. Translation: CASSPGGYQETQYF.

This clonotype has ten or more counts. The chain employs TRBV20-1 and TRBJ1-1, with 7 bases that match TRBD1. The trim removed 0 bases at V and 4 bases at J, leaving 8 bases unmatched. This CDR3 has 15 residues. The germline V gene has CDR1 DFQATT and CDR2 SNEGSKA (reference sequence). CDR3 in DNA: TGCAGTGCTAGAGATATTAAGCGGGACAGCACTGAAGCTTTCTTT. Protein product: CSARDIKRDSTEAFF.

A few counts support this clonotype. The chain couples TRBV10-3 to TRBJ1-4, with D possibly matching TRBD1 (6 bases). This CDR3 spans 15 amino acids. From germline, CDR1 is ENHRY and CDR2 SYGVKD. Trimming removed 2 bases at V and 4 bases at J, with 11 bases between. The CDR3 sequence is CAISEAGALNEKLFF. The CDR3 DNA follows: TGTGCCATCAGTGAGGCGGGGGCACTTAATGAAAAACTGTTTTTT.

The gene calls are TRBV12-5 and TRBJ1-5; a weak D match, TRBD1 (6 bases). The germline V and J ends were trimmed by 0 bases and 5 bases, with 8 bases remaining between them. The CDR3 is made up of 14 amino acids. Looked up from germline, CDR1 is LGHNT and CDR2 is FRNRAP. Here the CDR3 DNA reads TGTGCTAGTGGTTTGGTACCAGGGGATCAGCCCCAGCATTTT. Encoded protein: CASGLVPGDQPQHF.

This clonotype was seen only a few times. The gene calls are TRBV10-3 and TRBJ2-7, with D unresolved. V was cut by 3 bases and J by 3 bases, with 3 bases left in between. The CDR3 has 11 amino acids. Germline V gene lookup returns CDR1 ENHRY and CDR2 SYGVKD. CDR3 residues: CAISDNYEQYF. CDR3 in DNA: TGTGCCATCAGTGATAACTACGAGCAGTACTTC.

The sample holds a few counts of this clonotype. This sequence joins TRBV6-2 or TRBV6-3 and TRBJ2-3; the match to TRBD2 covers 13 bases. Looked up from germline, CDR1 is MNHEY and CDR2 is SVGEGT. J gave up 0 bases and V 5 bases, and 8 bases lay outside the gene matches. The CDR3 loop spans 18 amino acids. The chain's CDR3 is CASSDRPGLAGSTDTQYF. For the CDR3, the DNA is TGTGCCAGCAGTGACCGCCCGGGACTAGCGGGGAGCACAGATACGCAGTATTTT.

The gene calls are TRBV20-1 and TRBJ2-5; unclear D gene. The V end was cut by 2 bases, the J end by 2 bases, with 15 bases between. Germline CDR1 reads DFQATT; CDR2 reads SNEGSKA (reference sequence). This CDR3 is built from 15 residues. The CDR3 protein is CSARQDSRLQETQYF. The CDR3, as DNA: TGCAGTGCTAGACAAGACTCGCGTTTACAAGAGACCCAGTACTTC.

The chain employs TRBV29-1 and TRBJ2-1; 13 nucleotides match TRBD2. Trimming cost V 3 bases and J 0 bases; bases outside gene matches: 17. In germline, CDR1 is SQVTM, CDR2 ANQGSEA. The CDR3 consists of 21 residues. The CDR3 sequence: CSVDGLAGVPGRVVSYNEQFF. The CDR3 region has the DNA TGCAGCGTTGACGGACTAGCGGGGGTCCCCGGCCGGGTGGTCTCCTACAATGAGCAGTTCTTC.

The rearrangement uses TRBV12-3 or TRBV12-4 and TRBJ2-5; D is undetermined. V was cut by 6 bases and J by 3 bases, with 11 bases left in between. The CDR3 runs to 13 residues. CDR3 loop: CASSSYPEETQYF. The CDR3 DNA is TGTGCCAGCAGCTCGTACCCCGAAGAGACCCAGTACTTC.

This chain uses TRBV20-1 with TRBJ1-5, with 8 bases lining up with TRBD1. Germline V CDR1 and CDR2: DFQATT, SNEGSKA (reference sequence). This CDR3 comprises 14 residues. V trimming: 0 bases; J trimming: 8 bases; junction bases outside the gene matches: 6. CDR3 DNA: TGCAGTGCTAGAGATTCAGGGGGCAGGGAGCCCCAGCATTTT. Its translation: CSARDSGGREPQHF.

The J gene is TRBJ1-2, the V gene TRBV20-1, with a possible D match to TRBD1 (6 bases). The germline V gene has CDR1 DFQATT and CDR2 SNEGSKA (reference sequence). The CDR3 is 13 residues long. Trimming removed 3 bases from V and 8 bases from J, with 16 bases in between. CDR3 sequence reads: CSARPPAGVGYTF. The CDR3 nucleotides are TGCAGTGCTAGGCCGCCGGCAGGGGTAGGCTACACCTTC.

J is TRBJ2-5 and V is TRBV24-1; D is possibly TRBD1 (8 bases). V shed 5 bases and J shed 1 base, with 22 bases lying between them. Germline assignment: CDR1 KGHDR and CDR2 SFDVKD. CDR3 length: 18 residues. The CDR3 coding sequence is TGTGCCACCAGTGTTCCTGGACAGGGAGGGCGAACCCAAGAGACCCAGTACTTC. As protein: CATSVPGQGGRTQETQYF.

This clonotype occurred a few times. J is TRBJ2-1 and V is TRBV5-6, with D unresolved. V lost 2 bases and J 14 bases, leaving 14 bases between the germline ends. Germline V lookup: CDR1 SGHDT, CDR2 YYEEEE. The CDR3 is 12 amino acids. The CDR3 spells CASSLGAASEFF. CDR3 bases: TGTGCCAGCAGCTTAGGTGCAGCTTCGGAGTTCTTC.

This chain links TRBV3-1 with TRBJ2-1, with 9 bases identical to TRBD1. The CDR3 consists of 15 residues. V lost 4 bases to trimming and J lost 9 bases; unmatched junction nucleotides: 10. CDR1 is LGHDT and CDR2 is YNNKEL in the germline V gene (reference sequence). The CDR3 spells CASSPSDRGSGEQFF. The CDR3 DNA reads as TGTGCCAGCAGCCCCTCGGACAGGGGAAGCGGTGAGCAGTTCTTC.